This paragraph reports one TCR beta chain. J lost 7 bases, V lost 5 bases, and 4 bases had no gene match. The length of the CDR3 is 12 residues. The germline gives CDR1 PRHDT, CDR2 FYEKMQ (reference sequence). The sample belongs to a study of a mutant IDH1 vaccine in newly diagnosed glioma. The wider study: Therapy received beforehand was radiotherapy, temozolomide, or both, with most patients given both.

Indicated time point: baseline, week 1 (first vaccination visit). Treatment here: pre-vaccination baseline after standard-of-care therapy. The table came from immunoSEQ multiplex PCR; TCRdb's copy has only in-frame clones and leaves some out. The table has 95,000 to 100,000 clones, around nine tenths seen once; the top ten hold approximately 0.6%. The TCR was taken from a woman aged 45-65 years with glioma. The source material was PBMCs, sampled from a glioma patient treated with radiotherapy, temozolomide or both. This sequence joins TRBV13 and TRBJ1-2; 7 nucleotides line up with TRBD1. Written as DNA, the CDR3 is TGTGCCAGCAGCAGTGGGACAGTTGGCTACACCTTC. This translates into CASSSGTVGYTF.